The 23 T cell receptor beta chains presented below share a single source sample, sequenced in a study of a mutant IDH1 vaccine in newly diagnosed glioma. Clones were read by immunoSEQ multiplex PCR, and TCRdb kept only the in-frame ones, dropping some. The sample comprises about 120,000 clones, 80% of which are singletons, and under 5.5% rests with the top ten. For these TCRs, the target antigens are not known. Indicated time point: week 11, during vaccination. In every dose of vaccine, 300 ug of mutant IDH1 20-mer peptide was given alongside topical imiquimod. This specimen was PBMCs, taken from a glioma patient whose treatment included an IDH1 peptide vaccine. These receptors came from a man aged 40-49 years with glioma.

This chain joins TRBV2 and TRBJ1-4; 7 bases agree with TRBD1. Looked up from germline, CDR1 is SNHLY and CDR2 is FYNNEI. The J segment lost 8 bases and the V segment lost 5 bases, leaving 8 bases of the junction unmatched. The CDR3 is made up of 14 amino acids. The CDR3 region has the DNA TGTGCCAGCAGTTTAGACAGGGAGGGCGAAAAACTGTTTTTT. Its translation is CASSLDREGEKLFF.

The V gene is TRBV4-2, the J gene TRBJ2-2; D might be TRBD2 (6 bases). The CDR3 is 17 residues long. V lost 2 bases to trimming and J lost 6 bases, with 19 bases between them. Germline CDR1 is LGHNA and CDR2 is YNFKEQ. The DNA of the CDR3 is TGTGCCAGCAGCCAAACCCCTGGAGCGGGTGGGGCCGGGGAGCTGTTTTTT. This gives the protein CASSQTPGAGGAGELFF.

The CDR3 DNA is TGTGCCAGTAGTATAGATGGGACAGGGTTGGGATCTGGGGCCAACGTCCTGACTTTC. Its translation: CASSIDGTGLGSGANVLTF. The chain employs TRBV19 and TRBJ2-6, with 9 bases matching TRBD1. Trimming took 0 bases from V and 1 from J; bases not matched to a gene: 7. The CDR3 is 19 residues long. CDR1 is LNHDA, CDR2 SQIVND, per germline (reference sequence).

The chain links TRBV7-2 to TRBJ2-3; no clear D gene. This CDR3 comprises 14 residues. Germline lookup yields CDR1 SGHTA and CDR2 FQGNSA. Trimming stripped 4 bases from V and 1 base from J, with 9 bases between. CDR3 region: CASSSMAGTDTQYF. CDR3 sequence (DNA): TGTGCCAGCAGCTCAATGGCGGGCACAGATACGCAGTATTTT.

This clone was seen only once. Here the CDR3 reads CASSAAGGAIYNEQFF. CDR3 bases: TGCGCCAGCAGCGCCGCGGGGGGGGCCATTTACAATGAGCAGTTCTTC. The chain links TRBV10-2 to TRBJ2-1; TRBD2 matches at 9 bases. The trim removed 6 bases at V and 4 bases at J, leaving 10 bases unmatched. Germline V CDR1 and CDR2: WSHSY, SAAADI. CDR3 length: 16 amino acids.

The count of this clone is one. The chain recombines TRBV19 with TRBJ2-3, with 7 bases matching TRBD2. This CDR3 has 13 amino acids. J was trimmed by 2 bases and V by 6 bases; bases with no gene match: 2. The germline V gene has CDR1 LNHDA and CDR2 SQIVND (reference sequence). The chain's CDR3 is CASRGLVTDTQYF. The CDR3 DNA is TGTGCCAGTAGAGGACTAGTCACAGATACGCAGTATTTT.

The chain combines TRBV2 with TRBJ2-1; 11 positions agree with TRBD2. This CDR3 spans 16 amino acids. Germline V CDR1 and CDR2: SNHLY, FYNNEI. J was trimmed by 0 bases and V by 6 bases; bases with no gene match: 4. The CDR3 coding sequence is TGTGCCAGCAGAGGACTAGCGGGCAGCTCCTACAATGAGCAGTTCTTC. Protein: CASRGLAGSSYNEQFF.

The rearrangement uses TRBV28 and TRBJ1-3; no firm D call. CDR1 and CDR2 from the germline V gene are MDHEN and SYDVKM. There are 13 residues in the CDR3. V lost 4 bases, J lost 0 bases, and 4 bases lay in between. The CDR3 DNA is TGTGCCAGCAGTTGGACCTCTGGAAACACCATATATTTT. Its translation is CASSWTSGNTIYF.

The J gene is TRBJ2-5, the V gene TRBV7-9, with a tentative D call TRBD2 (6 bases). With 2 bases removed from V and 2 bases from J, the gap between germline ends came to 12 bases. The CDR3 spans 15 residues. Germline loops: CDR1 SEHNR, CDR2 FQNEAQ (reference sequence). CDR3 residues: CASSLRRLVQETQYF. CDR3 DNA sequence: TGTGCCAGCAGCTTACGTAGACTAGTACAAGAGACCCAGTACTTC.

This sequence joins TRBV10-3 and TRBJ2-5; 8 bases agree with TRBD1. This CDR3 is 13 amino acids long. J gave up 2 bases and V 6 bases, and 2 bases lay outside the gene matches. Germline-derived CDR1 and CDR2 are ENHRY and SYGVKD. The CDR3 sequence: CAIRGDRQETQYF. The CDR3 DNA is TGTGCCATCAGGGGGGACAGGCAAGAGACCCAGTACTTC.

The CDR3 bases are TGTGCCAGCAGGACAGACTTGAGCTCCTACAATGAGCAGTTCTTC. This translates into CASRTDLSSYNEQFF. The chain combines TRBV2 with TRBJ2-1; TRBD1 is a possible D gene (5 bases). Germline CDR1 SNHLY, CDR2 FYNNEI. Trimming removed 6 bases at V and 0 bases at J, with 12 bases between. The CDR3 is 15 amino acids.

The genes are TRBV6-5 and TRBJ2-7, with D possibly matching TRBD1 (6 bases). Germline-derived CDR1 and CDR2 are MNHEY and SVGAGI. The CDR3 has 15 amino acids. With 8 bases removed from V and 0 bases from J, the gap between germline ends came to 17 bases. The CDR3 loop reads CASSLRGTGSYEQYF. Written as DNA, the CDR3 is TGTGCCAGCTCCCTTAGGGGGACGGGCTCCTACGAGCAGTACTTC.

The chain links TRBV27 to TRBJ2-7; 15 positions match TRBD2. CDR3 length: 18 amino acids. CDR1 and CDR2 from the germline V gene are MNHEY and SMNVEV (reference sequence). V trimming: 6 bases; J trimming: 3 bases; junction bases outside the gene matches: 12. For the CDR3, the DNA is TGTGCCAGCAGCTATAAGGGACTAGCGGGAGGCCGGGGCTACGAGCAGTACTTC. Protein product: CASSYKGLAGGRGYEQYF.

The chain has TRBV5-1 and TRBJ2-5; 10 bases agree with TRBD1. CDR3 length: 16 residues. Germline CDR1 SGHRS, CDR2 YFSETQ. The V and J ends lost 3 bases and 0 bases, in that order; junction bases with no gene match: 5. As DNA, the CDR3 is TGCGCCAGCAGCTACCGGACAGGGGGGTACCAAGAGACCCAGTACTTC. The encoded protein is CASSYRTGGYQETQYF.

The chain carries TRBV29-1 and TRBJ2-3; TRBD2 matches 10 bases. CDR3 length: 13 residues. V lost 5 bases, J lost 4 bases, and 3 bases stayed unmatched. Germline V lookup: CDR1 SQVTM, CDR2 ANQGSEA. The chain's CDR3 is CSVPSGSSDTQYF. The CDR3 region has the DNA TGCAGCGTTCCTAGCGGGAGCTCAGATACGCAGTATTTT.

This clone was seen just once. The same CDR3 arises from other DNA sequences in this sample as well. V and J are TRBV19 and TRBJ2-7; TRBD1 is a possible D gene (6 bases). The CDR3 is 13 amino acids. Trimming shortened V by 1 base and J by 4 bases, and 8 bases separated the two germline ends. Per germline, CDR1 LNHDA and CDR2 SQIVND (reference sequence). This CDR3 is CASSIGQGYEQYF. For the CDR3, the DNA is TGTGCCAGTAGTATAGGCCAGGGGTACGAGCAGTACTTC.

In its sample, this clone is large. The CDR3 protein is CASSSSRDRDRNTIYF. The CDR3 region has the DNA TGTGCCAGCAGCTCGAGCCGGGACAGGGACAGAAACACCATATATTTT. This chain uses TRBV7-6 with TRBJ1-3; 9 bases match TRBD1. Germline lookup yields CDR1 SGHVS and CDR2 FNYEAQ. This CDR3 region has 16 residues. Unmatched junction bases numbered 9, after V lost 4 bases and J lost 5 bases.

The chain couples TRBV5-1 to TRBJ1-4, with D unresolved. CDR1 and CDR2 from the germline V gene are SGHRS and YFSETQ. Trimming stripped 3 bases from V and 2 bases from J, with 11 bases between. The CDR3 covers 15 residues. This CDR3 reads CASSSAGSTNEKLFF. The CDR3 DNA reads TGCGCCAGCAGCTCCGCGGGATCGACTAATGAAAAACTGTTTTTT.

V gene TRBV7-2 combines with J gene TRBJ2-7; D not certain. The CDR3 is made up of 15 amino acids. With 5 bases removed from V and 0 bases from J, the gap between germline ends came to 14 bases. Germline V gene lookup returns CDR1 SGHTA and CDR2 FQGNSA. The chain's CDR3 is CASSPAIGYSYEQYF. Here the CDR3 DNA reads TGTGCCAGCAGCCCCGCCATAGGATACTCCTACGAGCAGTACTTC.

V usage is TRBV10-3 and J usage is TRBJ1-2; D is uncertain. V was shortened by 3 bases and J by 8 bases, with 10 bases between the two germline ends. The CDR3 is 12 residues long. CDR1 is ENHRY, CDR2 SYGVKD, per germline. The CDR3 DNA reads TGTGCCATCAGTGACTCTTGGGAAGGCTACACCTTC. It yields the protein CAISDSWEGYTF.

The table lists this clone with a count of one. This sequence joins TRBV27 and TRBJ1-2; D remains unclear. Germline CDR1 reads MNHEY; CDR2 reads SMNVEV (reference sequence). This CDR3 is built from 13 residues. Trimming pared 6 bases from V and 4 bases from J, leaving 12 bases between. The CDR3 DNA reads as TGTGCCAGCAGGCCGGGTCCCTCCTATGGCTACACCTTC. Translation: CASRPGPSYGYTF.

The chain uses TRBV25-1 and TRBJ1-2; TRBD1 might be the D (6 bases). The germline gives CDR1 MGHDK, CDR2 SYGVNS. The V and J ends lost 3 bases and 4 bases respectively, with 9 bases between them. The CDR3 totals 13 residues. The CDR3 DNA reads as TGTGCCAGCAGTGAGGACAGACGCTATGGCTACACCTTC. It encodes CASSEDRRYGYTF.

The V and J genes are TRBV7-8 and TRBJ2-2; D might be TRBD2 (6 bases). This CDR3 spans 15 amino acids. V was clipped by 3 bases and J by 4 bases, with 12 bases between them. Per the germline V gene, CDR1 is SGHVS and CDR2 is FQNEAQ. In DNA, the CDR3 is TGTGCCAGCAGCTTCGCGGGGCACCCCACCGGGGAGCTGTTTTTT. Translated: CASSFAGHPTGELFF.